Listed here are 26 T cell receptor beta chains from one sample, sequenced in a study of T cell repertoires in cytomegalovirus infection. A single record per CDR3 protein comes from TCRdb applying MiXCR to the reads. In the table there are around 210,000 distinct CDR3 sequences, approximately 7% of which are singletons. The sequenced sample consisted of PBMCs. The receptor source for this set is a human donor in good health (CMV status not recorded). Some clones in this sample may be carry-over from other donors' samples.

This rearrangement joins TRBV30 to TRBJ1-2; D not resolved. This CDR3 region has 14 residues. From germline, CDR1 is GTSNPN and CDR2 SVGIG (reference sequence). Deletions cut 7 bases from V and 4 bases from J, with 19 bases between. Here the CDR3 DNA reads TGTGCCTCGATCTTCGGATCCCAAGGCTATGGCTACACCTTC. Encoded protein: CASIFGSQGYGYTF.

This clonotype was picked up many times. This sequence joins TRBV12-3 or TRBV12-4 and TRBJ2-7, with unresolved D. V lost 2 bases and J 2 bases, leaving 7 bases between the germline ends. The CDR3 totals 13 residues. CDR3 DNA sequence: TGTGCCAGCAGTTTACCGAAAACCTACGAGCAGTACTTC. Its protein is CASSLPKTYEQYF.

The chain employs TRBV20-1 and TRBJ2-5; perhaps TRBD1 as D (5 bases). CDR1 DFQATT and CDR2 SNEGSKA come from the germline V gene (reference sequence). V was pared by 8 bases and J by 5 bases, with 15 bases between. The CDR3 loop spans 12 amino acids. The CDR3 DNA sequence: TGCAGTTCCTCCGGGCAGGGTGAGACCCAGTACTTC. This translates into CSSSGQGETQYF.

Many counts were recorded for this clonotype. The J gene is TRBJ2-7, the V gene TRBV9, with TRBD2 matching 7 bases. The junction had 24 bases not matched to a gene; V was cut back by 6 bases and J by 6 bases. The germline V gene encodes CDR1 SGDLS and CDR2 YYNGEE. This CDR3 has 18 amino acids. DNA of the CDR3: TGTGCCAGCACCGTCCCCGGGCCCCCAGCGGGGCGAGGGTGCGAGCAGTACTTC. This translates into CASTVPGPPAGRGCEQYF.

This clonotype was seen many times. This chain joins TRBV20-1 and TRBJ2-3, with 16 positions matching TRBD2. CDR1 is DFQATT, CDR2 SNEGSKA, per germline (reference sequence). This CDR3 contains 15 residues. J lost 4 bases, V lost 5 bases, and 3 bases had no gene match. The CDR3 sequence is CSADGTSGGADTQYF. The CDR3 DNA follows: TGCAGTGCTGACGGGACTAGCGGGGGGGCAGATACGCAGTATTTT.

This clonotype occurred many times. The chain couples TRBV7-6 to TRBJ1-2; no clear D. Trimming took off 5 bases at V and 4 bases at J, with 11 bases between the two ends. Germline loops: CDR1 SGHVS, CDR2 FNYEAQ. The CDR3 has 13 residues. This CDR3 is CASSPGLGYGYTF. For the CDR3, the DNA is TGTGCCAGCAGCCCCGGCTTGGGCTATGGCTACACCTTC.

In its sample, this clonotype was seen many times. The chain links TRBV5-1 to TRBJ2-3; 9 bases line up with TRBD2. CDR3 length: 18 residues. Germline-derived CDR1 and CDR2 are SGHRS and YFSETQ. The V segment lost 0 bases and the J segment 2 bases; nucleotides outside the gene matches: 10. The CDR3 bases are TGCGCCAGCAGCTTGGCCGGGACTAGCACCTATACCACAGATACGCAGTATTTT. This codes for CASSLAGTSTYTTDTQYF.

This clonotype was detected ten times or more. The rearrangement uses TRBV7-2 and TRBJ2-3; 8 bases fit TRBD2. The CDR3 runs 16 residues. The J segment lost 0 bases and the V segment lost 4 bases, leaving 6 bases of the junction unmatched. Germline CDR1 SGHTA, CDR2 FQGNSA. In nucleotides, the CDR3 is TGTGCCAGCAGCTCCCCTCGGGGGGGCAGCACAGATACGCAGTATTTT. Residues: CASSSPRGGSTDTQYF.

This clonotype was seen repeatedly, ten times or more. The CDR3 spells CASSWRGGGLHNEQFF. CDR3 in DNA: TGTGCCAGCAGCTGGCGGGGCGGGGGGCTTCACAATGAGCAGTTCTTC. V gene TRBV11-2 combines with J gene TRBJ2-1; 8 bases agree with TRBD2. The germline V gene encodes CDR1 SGHAT and CDR2 FQNNGV. V was clipped by 4 bases and J by 5 bases; unmatched bases: 10. This CDR3 contains 16 residues.

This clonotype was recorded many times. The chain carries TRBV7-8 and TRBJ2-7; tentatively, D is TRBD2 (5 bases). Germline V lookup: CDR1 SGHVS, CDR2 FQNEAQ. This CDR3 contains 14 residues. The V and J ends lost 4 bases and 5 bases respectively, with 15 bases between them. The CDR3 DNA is TGTGCCAGCAGCTATTCGACGGGAACTGACGAGCAGTACTTC. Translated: CASSYSTGTDEQYF.

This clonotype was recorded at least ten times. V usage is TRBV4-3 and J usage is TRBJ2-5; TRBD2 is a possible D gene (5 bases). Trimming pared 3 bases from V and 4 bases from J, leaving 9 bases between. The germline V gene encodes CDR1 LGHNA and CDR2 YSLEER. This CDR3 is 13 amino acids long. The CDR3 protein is CASSHGLLETQYF. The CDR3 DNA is TGCGCCAGCAGCCACGGACTTTTAGAGACCCAGTACTTC.

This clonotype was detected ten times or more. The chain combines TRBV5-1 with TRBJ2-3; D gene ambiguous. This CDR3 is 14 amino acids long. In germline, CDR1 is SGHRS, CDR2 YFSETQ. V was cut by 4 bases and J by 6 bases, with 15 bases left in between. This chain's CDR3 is CASSLASMGDTQYF. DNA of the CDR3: TGCGCCAGCAGCCTCGCGTCGATGGGTGATACGCAGTATTTT.

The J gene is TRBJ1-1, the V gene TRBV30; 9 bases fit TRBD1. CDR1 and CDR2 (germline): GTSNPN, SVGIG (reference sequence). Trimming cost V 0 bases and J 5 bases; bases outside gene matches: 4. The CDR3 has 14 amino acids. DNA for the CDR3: TGTGCCTGGAGTGTAAACAGGGGGCGGACTGAAGCTTTCTTT. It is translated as CAWSVNRGRTEAFF.

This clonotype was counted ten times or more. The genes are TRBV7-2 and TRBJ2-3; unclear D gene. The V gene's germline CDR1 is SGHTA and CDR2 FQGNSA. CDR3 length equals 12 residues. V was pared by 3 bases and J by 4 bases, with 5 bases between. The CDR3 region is CASSFGPDTQYF. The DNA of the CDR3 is TGTGCCAGCAGCTTTGGTCCAGATACGCAGTATTTT.

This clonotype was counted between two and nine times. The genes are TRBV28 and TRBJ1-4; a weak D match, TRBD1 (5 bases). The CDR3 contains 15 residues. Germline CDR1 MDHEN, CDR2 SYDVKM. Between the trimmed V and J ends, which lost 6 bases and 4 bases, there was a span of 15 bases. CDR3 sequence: CASRDSQGINEKLFF. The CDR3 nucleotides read TGTGCCAGCAGGGATAGCCAGGGCATTAATGAAAAACTGTTTTTT.

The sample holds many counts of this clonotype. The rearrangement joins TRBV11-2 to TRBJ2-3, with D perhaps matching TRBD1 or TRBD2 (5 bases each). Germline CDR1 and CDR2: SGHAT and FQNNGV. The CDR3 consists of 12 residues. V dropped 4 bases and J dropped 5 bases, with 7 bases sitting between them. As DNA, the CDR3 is TGTGCCAGCAGCTCGGGGCGAGATACGCAGTATTTT. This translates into CASSSGRDTQYF.

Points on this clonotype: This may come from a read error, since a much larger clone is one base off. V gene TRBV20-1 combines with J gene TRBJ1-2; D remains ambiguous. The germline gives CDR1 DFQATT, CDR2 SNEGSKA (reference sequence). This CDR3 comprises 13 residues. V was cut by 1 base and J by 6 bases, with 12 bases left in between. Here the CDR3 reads CSARAVQIDGYTF. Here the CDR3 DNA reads TGCAGTGCTAGAGCTGTACAGATCGATGGCTACACCTTC.

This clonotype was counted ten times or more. The DNA of the CDR3 is TGTGCCAGCAGGCGAGGCTCCGGGACAGGTTTCCAAGAGACCCAGTACTTC. It codes for CASRRGSGTGFQETQYF. The chain combines TRBV7-2 with TRBJ2-5; TRBD1 agrees at 8 bases. V gave up 6 bases and J gave up 1 base; unmatched junction bases: 13. The germline V gene encodes CDR1 SGHTA and CDR2 FQGNSA. This CDR3 is 17 amino acids long. Full variable domain (missing parts from reference TRBV7-2 and TRBJ2-5): GAGVSQSPSNKVTEKGKDVELRCDPISGHTALYWYRQSLGQGLEFLIYFQGNSAPDKSGLPSDRFSAERTGGSVSTLTIQRTQQEDSAVYLCASRRGSGTGFQETQYFGPGTRLLVL.

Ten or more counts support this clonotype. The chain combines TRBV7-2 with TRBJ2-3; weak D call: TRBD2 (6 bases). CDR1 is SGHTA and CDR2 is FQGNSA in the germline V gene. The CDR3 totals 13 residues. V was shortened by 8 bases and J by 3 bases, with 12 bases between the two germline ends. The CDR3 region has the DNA TGTGCCAGCTCGGGTAGCGGAACAGATACGCAGTATTTT. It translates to CASSGSGTDTQYF.

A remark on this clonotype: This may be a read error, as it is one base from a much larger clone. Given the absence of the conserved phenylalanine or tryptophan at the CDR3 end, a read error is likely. The CDR3 bases are TGCAGTGCTAGGCAGGGGGGCGAGCAGTACTAC. Encoded protein: CSARQGGEQYY. The chain employs TRBV20-1 and TRBJ2-7, with D tentatively TRBD1 (7 bases). The CDR3 has 11 residues. Deletions cut 3 bases from V and 6 bases from J, with 9 bases between. Germline V gives CDR1 DFQATT, CDR2 SNEGSKA (reference sequence).

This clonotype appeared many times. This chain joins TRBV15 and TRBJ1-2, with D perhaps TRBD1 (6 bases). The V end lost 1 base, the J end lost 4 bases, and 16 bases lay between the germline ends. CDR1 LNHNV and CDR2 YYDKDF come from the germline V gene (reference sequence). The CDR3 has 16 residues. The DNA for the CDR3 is TGTGCCACCAGCAGAGGGGCAGGGGAGAGAGCCTATGGCTACACCTTC. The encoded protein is CATSRGAGERAYGYTF.

In nucleotides, the CDR3 is TGCGCCAGCAGCCCGGATAGGGGAGAAACTAGCACAGATACGCAGTATTTT. It specifies CASSPDRGETSTDTQYF. The chain combines TRBV4-1 with TRBJ2-3; possibly TRBD1 or TRBD2 for D (5 bases each). Trimming stripped 4 bases from V and 0 bases from J, with 17 bases between. CDR1 MGHRA and CDR2 YSYEKL come from the germline V gene. CDR3 length: 17 residues.

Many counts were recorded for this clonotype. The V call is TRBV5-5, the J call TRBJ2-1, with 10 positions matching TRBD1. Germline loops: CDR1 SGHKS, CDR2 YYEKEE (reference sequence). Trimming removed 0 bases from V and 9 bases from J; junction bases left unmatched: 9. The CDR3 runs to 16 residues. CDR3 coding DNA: TGTGCCAGCAGCTTGGGGAAGGGACAGGGGTTAGGTGAGCAGTTCTTC. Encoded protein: CASSLGKGQGLGEQFF.

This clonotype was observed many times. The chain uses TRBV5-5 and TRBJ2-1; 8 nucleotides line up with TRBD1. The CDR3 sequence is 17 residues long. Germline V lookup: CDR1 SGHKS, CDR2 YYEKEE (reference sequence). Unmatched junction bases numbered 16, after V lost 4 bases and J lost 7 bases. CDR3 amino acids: CASSTEVRGRARNEQFF. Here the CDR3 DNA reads TGTGCCAGCAGCACGGAGGTCAGGGGGCGAGCGAGAAATGAGCAGTTCTTC.

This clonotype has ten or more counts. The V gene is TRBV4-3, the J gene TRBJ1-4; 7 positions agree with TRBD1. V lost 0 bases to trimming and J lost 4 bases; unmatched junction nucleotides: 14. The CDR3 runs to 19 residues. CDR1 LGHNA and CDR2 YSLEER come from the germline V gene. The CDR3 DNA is TGCGCCAGCAGCCAAGATTCACTACACTCGACAGGGAGTAATGAAAAACTGTTTTTT. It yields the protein CASSQDSLHSTGSNEKLFF.

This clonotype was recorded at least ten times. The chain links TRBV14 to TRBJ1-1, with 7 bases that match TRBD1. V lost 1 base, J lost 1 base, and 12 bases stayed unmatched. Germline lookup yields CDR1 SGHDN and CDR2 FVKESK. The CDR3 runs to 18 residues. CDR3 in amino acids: CASSQVDYRGRGNTEAFF. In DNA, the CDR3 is TGTGCCAGCAGCCAAGTAGACTACAGGGGAAGGGGGAACACTGAAGCTTTCTTT.